Listed below are T cell receptor beta chains from one sample, sequenced in a study of T cell clones after liver transplantation. This table comes from immunoSEQ multiplex PCR, and its TCRdb copy is limited to in-frame clones, with some not included. The sample includes around 71,000 clones, 75% to 90% of them seen just once. Specimen: CD4+ T cells from blood, collected 12 months after liver transplant. Receptor source: a human patient who received a liver transplant. Among the T cells, some may be from the graft donor. Each CDR3 is given with its conserved first and last residue. The D gene is left open where the match is weak. Not all rows give a size; the values are once, few, many and, for expanded clones, a class.

abundance	d_gene	v_gene	j_gene	CDR3nt	CDR3aa
NA	NA	TRBV5-4	TRBJ2-5	TGTGCCAGCAGCCCGATACAGGGGGGGCTGGGAGTACGGGAGACCCAGTACTTC	CASSPIQGGLGVRETQYF
NA	NA	TRBV19	TRBJ1-5	TGTGCCAGTACGGGAGGGATACGTCAGCCCCAGCATTTT	CASTGGIRQPQHF
NA	NA	TRBV27	TRBJ1-5	TGTGCCAGCAGTCCCGGGGCGAGGGCCGGGTGGAGCAATCAGCCCCAGCATTTT	CASSPGARAGWSNQPQHF
NA	NA	TRBV11-1	TRBJ2-5	TGTGCCAGCAGCGCTGACCAGGGTAGGACCCAGTACTTC	CASSADQGRTQYF
NA	NA	TRBV7-9	TRBJ1-2	TGTGCCAGCAGCCTGTTGGGGGGGATCGACTATGGCTACACCTTC	CASSLLGGIDYGYTF
once	NA	TRBV21-1	TRBJ1-4	TGTGCCAGCAGCAAGGACAGTCCAACTAATGAAAAACTGTTTTTT	CASSKDSPTNEKLFF
NA	TRBD2	TRBV11-2	TRBJ2-1	TGTGCCAGCAGCTTAGAAGTGACTAGCGGGATATGGAATGAGCAGTTCTTC	CASSLEVTSGIWNEQFF
NA	NA	TRBV7-2	TRBJ2-3	TGTGCCAGCAGCGTATCGGGACTCGTAACAGATACGCAGTATTTT	CASSVSGLVTDTQYF
NA	TRBD1	TRBV6-6	TRBJ1-2	TGTGCCAGCAGCCGACAGGGGGAAGGTGGCTACACCTTC	CASSRQGEGGYTF
few	NA	TRBV28	TRBJ1-2	TGTGCCAGCAGTTTATCCGGGGGCGACTATGGCTACACCTTC	CASSLSGGDYGYTF
NA	TRBD1	TRBV5-4	TRBJ1-4	TGTGCCAGCAGCCAGGACAGGGGAAATGAAAAACTGTTTTTT	CASSQDRGNEKLFF
NA	NA	TRBV5-8	TRBJ2-3	TGTGCCAGCAGCTTTCGCTACACAGATACGCAGTATTTT	CASSFRYTDTQYF